A selection of T cell receptor beta chains follows, all from one sample in a study of early T cells in non-severe SARS-CoV-2 infection. MiXCR, run by TCRdb on the 5' RACE reads, gives a single entry per CDR3 protein. The data contain 35,000 to 50,000 distinct CDR3 sequences, 5% to 6.5% of them singletons. This specimen was whole blood, taken at baseline. Receptor source: an adult who was a healthcare worker with PCR-confirmed SARS-CoV-2 infection or an uninfected control (not recorded which). Both conserved end residues are part of each CDR3. A D gene is named only where the DNA matches it firmly. Part of the rows lack a size; the others show once, few, many or a class for expanded clones.

clone_size cdr3_length j_call v_call d_call cdr3_nt cdr3_aa
many 16 TRBJ1-2 TRBV4-3 TRBD1 TGCGCCAGCAGCCAAGATTGGGGACAGCGCCTGTATGGCTACACCTTC CASSQDWGQRLYGYTF
NA 14 TRBJ2-5 TRBV7-2 TRBD2 TGTGCCAGCAGCTGGACTAGCGGGGAAGAGACCCAGTACTTC CASSWTSGEETQYF
NA 13 TRBJ2-7 TRBV18 NA TGTGCCAGCTCACCGGGTAGCCCCTACGAGCAGTACTTC CASSPGSPYEQYF
few 12 TRBJ1-4 TRBV6-5 NA TGTGCCAGCAGTGCCCACCGAGAAAAACTGTTTTTT CASSAHREKLFF
NA 13 TRBJ2-7 TRBV25-1 NA TGTGCCAGCAGTGAATACGGGGATTACGAGCAGTACTTC CASSEYGDYEQYF
many 14 TRBJ2-5 TRBV7-9 TRBD1 TGTGCCAGCAGCTGGGACAGCCGTCAAGAGACCCAGTACTTC CASSWDSRQETQYF
NA 14 TRBJ2-5 TRBV27 TRBD1 TGTGCCAGCAGTCCGACGACAGGGGTAGAGACCCAGTACTTC CASSPTTGVETQYF
many 16 TRBJ1-2 TRBV4-2 NA TGTGCCAGCAGCCAAGATCGGGTAGGGGGGCTCTATGGCTACACCTTC CASSQDRVGGLYGYTF
many 15 TRBJ2-7 TRBV3-1 NA TGTGCCAGCAGCCAATCAGGACGTTCCCGGGTCGAGCAGTACTTC CASSQSGRSRVEQYF
few 14 TRBJ2-3 TRBV2 NA TGTGCCAGCGCCTTGGGTACTAGCACAGATACGCAGTATTTT CASALGTSTDTQYF
few 14 TRBJ2-1 TRBV7-9 TRBD1 TGTGCCAGCAGCTTGTCAGGGGGCTACAATGAGCAGTTCTTC CASSLSGGYNEQFF
many 14 TRBJ2-5 TRBV10-1 NA TGCGCCAGCAGTGAGAACAGGGTTCGCGAGACCCAGTACTTC CASSENRVRETQYF
few 15 TRBJ1-3 TRBV5-4 NA TGTGCCAGCAGCCCGGACGTGGTCTCTGGAAACACCATATATTTT CASSPDVVSGNTIYF
many 15 TRBJ1-2 TRBV19 NA TGTGCCAGTAGTATTACAGTCAGCGAAAACTATGGCTACACCTTC CASSITVSENYGYTF
few 15 TRBJ1-1 TRBV30 TRBD1 TGTGCCTGGAGTGTAATCGGACAGGGGCACACTGAAGCTTTCTTT CAWSVIGQGHTEAFF
NA 14 TRBJ2-3 TRBV30 TRBD1 TGTGCCTGGAGCGTACAGGGGGGCACAGATACGCAGTATTTT CAWSVQGGTDTQYF
few 13 TRBJ2-5 TRBV20-1 NA TGCAGTGCTAGAGATCGCAGTTGGGAGACCCAGTACTTC CSARDRSWETQYF
NA 13 TRBJ1-1 TRBV5-1 NA TGCGCCAGCAGCCTGACAGCGAACACTGAAGCTTTCTTT CASSLTANTEAFF
NA 16 TRBJ2-7 TRBV30 NA TGTGCCTGGAGCGGTCAGGGGAGGCTTGGGTCCTACGAGCAGTACTTC CAWSGQGRLGSYEQYF
few 16 TRBJ2-1 TRBV12-3/TRBV12-4 TRBD2 TGTGCCAGCAGCCCCCGAACTAGCGGGGGGGGCTATGAGCAGTTCTTC CASSPRTSGGGYEQFF
few 18 TRBJ2-3 TRBV28 TRBD1 TGTGCCAGCAGCACCGGGACAGGTTTCTTCAGTAGCACAGATACGCAGTATTTT CASSTGTGFFSSTDTQYF
NA 16 TRBJ2-1 TRBV4-3 TRBD2 TGCGCCAGCAGCCAAGATCTGCTGGCGGGGGGAAATGAGCAGTTCTTC CASSQDLLAGGNEQFF